This T cell receptor beta chain stems from a study of cytomegalovirus exposure and HLA in healthy donors. Overall study context: Prior work identified roughly 120 million unique TCR beta sequences in some 180 million T cells. Whole-study results and caveats: For most TCR beta V segments, an earlier analysis put the productive rate at about 87% or about 30% of the time. Rarity characterized most TCR sequences, yet some public TCRs appeared in many donors.

Use of 60 Vbeta and 13 Jbeta primers characterized the PCR. Assay: immunoSEQ multiplex PCR; the TCRdb copy retains only in-frame clones and omits some. Altogether about 89,000 clones are present, less than 10% being singletons, with the ten largest covering roughly 4.7%. The CDR3 runs to 13 residues. CDR1 and CDR2 (germline): LGHNA, YNFKEQ. Between the trimmed V and J ends, which lost 2 bases and 4 bases, there was a span of 9 bases. This clone has more than one count but fewer than ten. Its antigen is unknown. This chain connects TRBV4-2 to TRBJ2-7, with a possible D match to TRBD2 (5 bases). Sequences were obtained from PBMCs. The clonotype was recovered from a man aged 50 to 59 in good health and CMV-seropositive. The CDR3 here is CASSQQLGYEQYF. Written as DNA, the CDR3 is TGTGCCAGCAGCCAACAACTAGGTTACGAGCAGTACTTC.